The 32 T cell receptor beta chains listed next were all sequenced from one sample in a study of T cell repertoires in cytomegalovirus infection. TCRdb re-called the reads with MiXCR, one entry per CDR3 protein. This sample has 700,000 to 900,000 distinct CDR3 sequences, with 25% to 35% found just once. The antigens of these receptors remain unknown. The specimen was cultured CD8+ T cells from PBMCs, collected from culture after CMV antigen stimulation. Receptors were obtained from a human donor in good health (CMV status not recorded). Some clones in this sample may be carry-over from other donors' samples.

This clonotype was seen ten or more times. The chain employs TRBV7-8 and TRBJ2-7; TRBD1 matches at 8 bases. The V segment lost 4 bases and the J segment 2 bases; nucleotides outside the gene matches: 4. CDR3 length: 14 amino acids. Per the germline V gene, CDR1 is SGHVS and CDR2 is FQNEAQ. The CDR3 is CASSSGQATYEQYF. CDR3 in DNA: TGTGCCAGCAGCTCGGGACAGGCCACCTACGAGCAGTACTTC.

In the case of this clonotype: Germline and junction disagree at one end, which may indicate a read error. J is TRBJ2-3 and V is TRBV12-3 or TRBV12-4; D is unclear. This CDR3 has 14 amino acids. CDR3 coding DNA: TGTGTCAGCAGTTTAGTGGGGTTTGCAGATACGCAGTATTTT. Its translation: CVSSLVGFADTQYF.

The CDR3 DNA follows: TGTGCTAGTGGTGCACCGGGGCCGGGGGAATACAATGAGCAGTTCTTC. As protein: CASGAPGPGEYNEQFF. This rearrangement joins TRBV12-5 to TRBJ2-1; maybe TRBD2 (6 bases). The length of the CDR3 is 16 residues. Trimming removed 5 bases from V and 4 bases from J, with 18 bases in between. Germline CDR1 LGHNT, CDR2 FRNRAP.

This chain joins TRBV28 and TRBJ1-5, with D possibly being TRBD1 (5 bases). Trimming left V 6 bases short and J 3 bases short, with 12 bases between. The CDR3 is made up of 14 amino acids. CDR1 and CDR2 (germline): MDHEN, SYDVKM. The CDR3 sequence is CASSPRGINQPQHF. DNA for the CDR3: TGTGCCAGCAGCCCACGGGGGATCAATCAGCCCCAGCATTTT.

The chain is built from TRBV15 and TRBJ2-5; no definite D call. The CDR3 is 13 amino acids. The germline V and J ends were trimmed by 3 bases and 4 bases, with 9 bases remaining between them. The V gene's germline CDR1 is LNHNV and CDR2 YYDKDF (reference sequence). CDR3 in DNA: TGTGCCACCAGCAGCCCCCCCGCAGAGACCCAGTACTTC. This sequence encodes CATSSPPAETQYF. Full variable domain (outside the CDR3, taken from reference TRBV15 and TRBJ2-5): DAMVIQNPRYQVTQFGKPVTLSCSQTLNHNVMYWYQQKSSQAPKLLFHYYDKDFNNEADTPDNFQSRRPNTSFCFLDIRSPGLGDTAMYLCATSSPPAETQYFGPGTRLLVL.

The table lists this clonotype with many counts. The rearrangement uses TRBV6-2 or TRBV6-3 and TRBJ2-1; D might be TRBD1 (5 bases). The CDR3 is made up of 14 amino acids. Germline V gives CDR1 MNHEY, CDR2 SVGEGT. The V end lost 3 bases, the J end lost 2 bases, and 8 bases lay between the germline ends. Here the CDR3 DNA reads TGTGCCAGCAGTTATCAGGGCCCCTACAATGAGCAGTTCTTC. This codes for CASSYQGPYNEQFF.

The sample holds a few counts of this clonotype. The rearrangement uses TRBV15 and TRBJ2-1; the D is unclear. Germline V lookup: CDR1 LNHNV, CDR2 YYDKDF (reference sequence). The CDR3 is 20 residues long. Between the trimmed V and J ends, which lost 0 bases and 0 bases, there was a span of 21 bases. The CDR3 is CATSRDRITFRKSSYNEQFF. In DNA, the CDR3 is TGTGCCACCAGCAGAGATCGGATAACTTTTAGGAAAAGCTCCTACAATGAGCAGTTCTTC.

This chain uses TRBV4-2 with TRBJ2-5; D gene uncertain. The V and J ends lost 0 bases and 3 bases respectively, with 11 bases between them. The CDR3 extends over 15 amino acids. Germline lookup yields CDR1 LGHNA and CDR2 YNFKEQ. The CDR3 region has the DNA TGTGCCAGCAGCCAAGATACGACGTGGGAAGAGACCCAGTACTTC. It translates to CASSQDTTWEETQYF.

The chain has TRBV19 and TRBJ2-7; maybe TRBD2 (5 bases). Germline V lookup: CDR1 LNHDA, CDR2 SQIVND (reference sequence). V was pared by 5 bases and J by 3 bases, with 11 bases between. This CDR3 is built from 13 residues. CDR3 sequence: CASSATINYEQYF. In nucleotides, the CDR3 is TGTGCCAGTAGTGCGACTATAAACTACGAGCAGTACTTC.

The CDR3 DNA reads TGTGCCATCCCCCCAGGGGATCCCTACGAGCAGTACTTC. Translating gives CAIPPGDPYEQYF. J is TRBJ2-7 and V is TRBV19; perhaps TRBD1 as D (6 bases). The V end lost 10 bases, the J end lost 2 bases, and 15 bases lay between the germline ends. Germline V CDR1 and CDR2: LNHDA, SQIVND (reference sequence). The CDR3 contains 13 residues. Full variable domain (remainder filled in from reference TRBV19 and TRBJ2-7): DGGITQSPKYLFRKEGQNVTLSCEQNLNHDAMYWYRQDPGQGLRLIYYSQIVNDFQKGDIAEGYSVSREKKESFPLTVTSAQKNPTAFYLCAIPPGDPYEQYFGPGTRLTVT.

The chain has TRBV5-1 and TRBJ2-3, with a possible D match to TRBD1 (5 bases). This CDR3 is 15 amino acids long. Germline lookup yields CDR1 SGHRS and CDR2 YFSETQ. V was shortened by 2 bases and J by 1 base, with 11 bases between the two germline ends. CDR3 sequence: CASSLSRVGTDTQYF. CDR3 nucleotide sequence: TGCGCCAGCAGCTTATCCAGGGTTGGCACAGATACGCAGTATTTT.

This sequence joins TRBV6-5 and TRBJ1-5; maybe TRBD1 (5 bases). The ends were cut back, 5 bases at V and 0 bases at J, with 26 bases in the middle. Germline V CDR1 and CDR2: MNHEY, SVGAGI. The CDR3 has 20 residues. This chain's CDR3 is CASSPSSGTAPLYSNQPQHF. The DNA of the CDR3 is TGTGCCAGCAGTCCTTCTTCTGGGACGGCCCCCCTTTATAGCAATCAGCCCCAGCATTTT.

The rearrangement uses TRBV7-8 and TRBJ1-1; the D gene is possibly TRBD1 (5 bases). The CDR3 spans 15 residues. CDR1 is SGHVS, CDR2 FQNEAQ, per germline. With 7 bases removed from V and 5 bases from J, the gap between germline ends came to 20 bases. CDR3 sequence: CASINPWGSNTEAFF. The DNA of the CDR3 is TGTGCCAGCATCAATCCGTGGGGGAGTAATACTGAAGCTTTCTTT.

The CDR3 loop reads CATSPSRGPNTGELFF. For the CDR3, the DNA is TGTGCCACCAGCCCCAGTAGGGGCCCCAACACCGGGGAGCTGTTTTTT. The chain joins TRBV15 to TRBJ2-2; a weak D match, TRBD1 (5 bases). The V and J ends lost 5 bases and 2 bases respectively, with 15 bases between them. Germline V lookup: CDR1 LNHNV, CDR2 YYDKDF (reference sequence). The CDR3 is made up of 16 amino acids.

Only a few counts were recorded for this clonotype. This sequence joins TRBV4-2 and TRBJ1-1, with a tentative D call TRBD1 (6 bases). CDR3 length: 14 amino acids. V lost 0 bases to trimming and J lost 4 bases, with 9 bases between them. CDR1 is LGHNA and CDR2 is YNFKEQ in the germline V gene. The CDR3, as DNA: TGTGCCAGCAGCCAAGATTTCAGGGGCACTGAAGCTTTCTTT. Translating gives CASSQDFRGTEAFF.

The chain combines TRBV20-1 with TRBJ1-5; possible D gene TRBD1, 6 bases. The CDR3 length is 15 residues. Per germline, CDR1 DFQATT and CDR2 SNEGSKA (reference sequence). V was pared by 6 bases and J by 5 bases, with 20 bases between. CDR3 bases: TGCAGTGCCCGCCCGCCAGGGGCTTGGGATCAGCCCCAGCATTTT. Amino acid sequence: CSARPPGAWDQPQHF.

The rearrangement links TRBV27 to TRBJ2-6; D not certain. The ends were cut back, 5 bases at V and 0 bases at J, with 8 bases in the middle. The CDR3 loop spans 15 amino acids. CDR1 and CDR2 from the germline V gene are MNHEY and SMNVEV (reference sequence). The CDR3 DNA follows: TGTGCCAGCAGTGTCTCAGACTCTGGGGCCAACGTCCTGACTTTC. Encoded protein: CASSVSDSGANVLTF.

The gene calls are TRBV27 and TRBJ2-7, with D possibly matching TRBD2 (6 bases). V lost 0 bases and J lost 5, with 23 bases in between. Per the germline V gene, CDR1 is MNHEY and CDR2 is SMNVEV (reference sequence). This CDR3 is 18 amino acids long. For the CDR3, the DNA is TGTGCCAGCAGTTTATCCTCAATCGTAGGACGGGCGGGGCACGAGCAGTACGTC. Translated, it gives CASSLSSIVGRAGHEQYV.

This clonotype was seen many times. This rearrangement joins TRBV7-6 to TRBJ2-1; no reliable D call. Germline loops: CDR1 SGHVS, CDR2 FNYEAQ. The CDR3 has 15 amino acids. V was shortened by 5 bases and J by 5 bases, with 16 bases between the two germline ends. The chain's CDR3 is CASSPPTPPHNEQFF. The DNA of the CDR3 is TGTGCCAGCAGCCCTCCCACGCCCCCCCACAATGAGCAGTTCTTC.

Of note for this clonotype: A junction end diverges from the germline sequence, so it may reflect a read error. The J gene is TRBJ2-2, the V gene TRBV7-9; D gene uncertain. Germline V lookup: CDR1 SEHNR, CDR2 FQNEAQ (reference sequence). The CDR3 runs to 15 residues. The CDR3 DNA reads as TGTGTCAGCATCAATCCCGGCCGGACGGCTGGGGAGCTGTTTTTT. The encoded protein is CVSINPGRTAGELFF.

The rearrangement uses TRBV5-5 and TRBJ1-1; D gene uncertain. Germline CDR1 reads SGHKS; CDR2 reads YYEKEE (reference sequence). The CDR3 contains 14 residues. Trimming pared 2 bases from V and 1 base from J, leaving 9 bases between. The CDR3 sequence: CASSFLGRNTEAFF. Here the CDR3 DNA reads TGTGCCAGCAGCTTTCTTGGGAGGAACACTGAAGCTTTCTTT.

The chain recombines TRBV13 with TRBJ1-6; TRBD1 is a possible D gene (5 bases). With 1 base removed from V and 14 bases from J, the gap between germline ends came to 15 bases. The CDR3 sequence is 14 residues long. The germline V gene has CDR1 PRHDT and CDR2 FYEKMQ (reference sequence). The CDR3 spells CASSLAEGVVTLHF. The CDR3, as DNA: TGTGCCAGCAGCTTAGCGGAAGGGGTGGTTACCCTCCACTTT.

This clonotype has just a few counts. V gene TRBV5-1 combines with J gene TRBJ2-1, with 8 bases lining up with TRBD1. CDR3 length equals 14 residues. Germline V gives CDR1 SGHRS, CDR2 YFSETQ. The trim removed 5 bases at V and 5 bases at J, leaving 6 bases unmatched. The CDR3 region is CASSTGTGNNEQFF. CDR3 sequence (DNA): TGCGCCAGCAGTACAGGGACAGGAAACAATGAGCAGTTCTTC.

This clonotype turned up a few times. The chain couples TRBV7-8 to TRBJ2-5; the match to TRBD1 covers 8 bases. V lost 1 base, J lost 9 bases, and 4 bases stayed unmatched. The CDR3 covers 13 residues. The V gene's germline CDR1 is SGHVS and CDR2 FQNEAQ. The CDR3 loop reads CASSLGGDRPQYF. CDR3 nucleotides: TGTGCCAGCAGCTTAGGGGGGGACAGGCCCCAGTACTTC.

The chain employs TRBV19 and TRBJ2-7; 7 bases match TRBD1. This CDR3 is 13 amino acids long. The V segment lost 11 bases and the J segment 0 bases; nucleotides outside the gene matches: 7. The germline V gene has CDR1 LNHDA and CDR2 SQIVND (reference sequence). The chain's CDR3 is CASGTAYSYEQYF. Written as DNA, the CDR3 is TGTGCCTCCGGGACAGCTTACTCCTACGAGCAGTACTTC. Drawing the rest from reference TRBV19 and TRBJ2-7, the complete variable domain is DGGITQSPKYLFRKEGQNVTLSCEQNLNHDAMYWYRQDPGQGLRLIYYSQIVNDFQKGDIAEGYSVSREKKESFPLTVTSAQKNPTAFYLCASGTAYSYEQYFGPGTRLTVT.

This clonotype was counted ten times or more. DNA for the CDR3: TGTGCCAGCAGCCTCCTAGTTTCTCTCCCTAGCGGGGGGGCGGCAGATACGCAGTATTTT. Translation gives CASSLLVSLPSGGAADTQYF. The chain links TRBV28 to TRBJ2-3; 12 bases map to TRBD2. Trimming removed 6 bases from V and 4 bases from J; junction bases left unmatched: 20. Germline assignment: CDR1 MDHEN and CDR2 SYDVKM. This CDR3 has 20 amino acids.

The V call is TRBV6-1, the J call TRBJ1-1, with 7 bases aligning to TRBD1. V shed 6 bases and J 4 bases; nucleotides not matched to a gene: 8. CDR3 length: 14 amino acids. Germline values: CDR1 MNHNS, CDR2 SASEGT. The CDR3 reads CASRQEQGFTEAFF. The CDR3 DNA reads as TGTGCCAGCAGACAAGAACAGGGGTTCACTGAAGCTTTCTTT.

The chain uses TRBV15 and TRBJ1-6; D gene uncertain. The germline CDR1 and CDR2 sequences are LNHNV and YYDKDF (reference sequence). The CDR3 covers 16 residues. Trimming removed 8 bases from V and 0 bases from J, with 14 bases in between. CDR3 DNA sequence: TGTGCCACCCGCCCCGATGGGAGCTCCTATAATTCACCCCTCCACTTT. Its protein is CATRPDGSSYNSPLHF.

The J gene is TRBJ2-7, the V gene TRBV12-3 or TRBV12-4, with 8 bases matching TRBD1. This CDR3 region has 13 residues. J gave up 1 base and V 8 bases, and 4 bases lay outside the gene matches. The DNA for the CDR3 is TGTGCCAGCCGACAGGGGACTTCCTACGAGCAGTACTTC. Amino acids: CASRQGTSYEQYF.

This clonotype was observed at least ten times. V usage is TRBV7-6 and J usage is TRBJ2-5, with D perhaps matching TRBD1 (5 bases). The CDR3 runs to 14 residues. The germline CDR1 and CDR2 sequences are SGHVS and FNYEAQ. V gave up 0 bases and J gave up 0 bases, with 5 bases separating them. The CDR3 here is CASSLATDQETQYF. As DNA, the CDR3 is TGTGCCAGCAGCTTAGCGACAGACCAAGAGACCCAGTACTTC.

This clonotype was seen at least ten times. Sequence at one end of the junction differs from germline and may be a read error. The rearrangement joins TRBV4-1 to TRBJ1-1; 7 bases align to TRBD1. Germline V gene lookup returns CDR1 MGHRA and CDR2 YSYEKL. CDR3 length: 14 residues. CDR3 protein: CASSPRQGNTEAFF. CDR3 DNA sequence: TGTGCCAGCAGCCCAAGACAGGGGAACACTGAAGCTTTCTTT.

This clonotype was detected only a few times. The genes are TRBV15 and TRBJ1-4; a possible D gene is TRBD1 (5 bases). Germline V gene sequence: CDR1 LNHNV, CDR2 YYDKDF (reference sequence). The length of the CDR3 is 17 residues. V lost 0 bases to trimming and J lost 0 bases, with 11 bases between them. For the CDR3, the DNA is TGTGCCACCAGCAGAGATTGGGAGGGGACAACTAATGAAAAACTGTTTTTT. This gives the protein CATSRDWEGTTNEKLFF.